A selection of T cell receptor beta chains follows, all from one sample in a study of circulating tumor DNA in untreated peripheral T-cell lymphoma. Assay: immunoSEQ multiplex PCR; the TCRdb copy retains only in-frame clones and omits some. The sample contains about 8,900 clones, 82% of which appear only once. The sequenced material came from tumor tissue. The receptors were sampled from a human donor with peripheral T-cell lymphoma. CDR3s include the opening cysteine and the closing phenylalanine or tryptophan. Fields, in order: J gene, D gene, clone size, V gene, CDR3 DNA, CDR3 protein. D genes are given only for firm matches. Rows may omit the clone size; those that give it use once, few, many or a size class.

J: TRBJ1-5; D: .; size: .; V: TRBV19; DNA: TGTGCCAGTAGTATATCGGGGTGGAGGAATCAGCCCCAGCATTTT; CDR3: CASSISGWRNQPQHF
J: TRBJ2-2; D: .; size: once; V: TRBV6-8; DNA: TGTGCTAGCAGTTACGGGTTCGGGCAGGGCCACACCGGGGAGTTGTTTTTT; CDR3: CASSYGFGQGHTGELFF
J: TRBJ2-3; D: .; size: .; V: TRBV10-2; DNA: TGCGCCAGCAGTATAGCGGCTACAGATACGCAGTATTTT; CDR3: CASSIAATDTQYF
J: TRBJ2-7; D: TRBD1; size: .; V: TRBV11-3; DNA: TGTGCCAGCAGCTTAAGTGGGGGACAGAGCTCCTACGAGCAGTACTTC; CDR3: CASSLSGGQSSYEQYF
J: TRBJ1-5; D: .; size: .; V: TRBV19; DNA: TGTGCCAGTAGTATTCGTGGGTTTGGCAATCAGCCCCAGCATTTT; CDR3: CASSIRGFGNQPQHF
J: TRBJ1-1; D: .; size: .; V: TRBV30; DNA: TGTGCCTGGAGTTGGATGAACACTGAAGCTTTCTTT; CDR3: CAWSWMNTEAFF
J: TRBJ1-5; D: TRBD1; size: .; V: TRBV15; DNA: TGTGCCACCAGCAGGGACAGGGGGCCTAATCAGCCCCAGCATTTT; CDR3: CATSRDRGPNQPQHF
J: TRBJ1-5; D: .; size: .; V: TRBV6-8; DNA: TGTGCCATCAGCCTCTCACTGGATAGCAATCAGCCCCAGCATTTT; CDR3: CAISLSLDSNQPQHF
J: TRBJ2-1; D: .; size: .; V: TRBV1; DNA: TGCGCCAGCAGCCAAGATCAGGTGGGGGAGCAGTTCTTC; CDR3: CASSQDQVGEQFF
J: TRBJ1-2; D: .; size: .; V: TRBV19; DNA: TGTGCCAGTAGTATAGTGGCCAGGGACGATGGCTACACCTTC; CDR3: CASSIVARDDGYTF
J: TRBJ1-3; D: .; size: .; V: TRBV19; DNA: TGTGCCAGTAATGAACAAGACTCTGGAAACACCATATATTTT; CDR3: CASNEQDSGNTIYF
J: TRBJ1-4; D: .; size: .; V: TRBV6-8; DNA: TGTGCCAGCAGTTACGGTTGGGAGAATGAAAAACTGTTTTTT; CDR3: CASSYGWENEKLFF
J: TRBJ2-3; D: .; size: .; V: TRBV19; DNA: TGTGCCAGTAGTATAGATCAGAGAAGGGCTACAGATACGCAGTATTTT; CDR3: CASSIDQRRATDTQYF
J: TRBJ1-4; D: .; size: .; V: TRBV25-1; DNA: TGTGCCAGCAGTGAATGGGCAGGGTCTAATGAAAAACTGTTTTTT; CDR3: CASSEWAGSNEKLFF
J: TRBJ1-5; D: TRBD1; size: .; V: TRBV29-1; DNA: TGCAGCGTTGGGGACAGGAATCAGCCCCAGCATTTT; CDR3: CSVGDRNQPQHF
J: TRBJ2-7; D: TRBD1; size: .; V: TRBV19; DNA: TGTGCCAGTAGTATAGGGAACCCGGGACAGTTCGCCTACGAGCAGTACTTC; CDR3: CASSIGNPGQFAYEQYF
J: TRBJ1-2; D: TRBD1; size: .; V: TRBV19; DNA: TGTGCCAGTAGTAAACAGGGGACGCCGAACTATGGCTACACCTTC; CDR3: CASSKQGTPNYGYTF
J: TRBJ2-6; D: .; size: .; V: TRBV11-3; DNA: TGTGCCAGCAGCCGAGTTCTGCACTCTGGGGCCAACGTCCTGACTTTC; CDR3: CASSRVLHSGANVLTF
J: TRBJ1-3; D: .; size: once; V: TRBV8-2; DNA: TGTGCCAGCAGTCCATCTTGGGACTCTGGAAACACCATATATTTT; CDR3: CASSPSWDSGNTIYF
J: TRBJ1-1; D: .; size: .; V: TRBV30; DNA: TGTGCCGGAGCCCGAAACACTGAAGCTTTCTTT; CDR3: CAGARNTEAFF
J: TRBJ1-1; D: .; size: once; V: TRBV19; DNA: TGTGCCAGTAGTATCGTGCCAGGAACCACTGAAGCTTTCTTT; CDR3: CASSIVPGTTEAFF
J: TRBJ1-1; D: .; size: .; V: TRBV6-8; DNA: TGTGCCAGCAGTTACGGTTATGGGAACACTGAAGCTTTCTTT; CDR3: CASSYGYGNTEAFF
J: TRBJ2-5; D: TRBD1; size: .; V: TRBV23-1; DNA: TGCGCCAGCAGCCCAGCCCCGGGACAGATAAGAGACGCCCAGTACTTC; CDR3: CASSPAPGQIRDAQYF
J: TRBJ1-2; D: .; size: .; V: TRBV19; DNA: TGTGCCAGTAGTCTCGGGACAAATTTGAGTGGCTACACCTTC; CDR3: CASSLGTNLSGYTF
J: TRBJ1-4; D: .; size: .; V: TRBV30; DNA: TGTGCCTGGAGTCCGGGTTTTCATGAAAAACTGTTTTTT; CDR3: CAWSPGFHEKLFF
J: TRBJ1-2; D: .; size: once; V: TRBV30; DNA: TGTGCCTGGAGTGGTTTAGGGGGTAACGGCTACACCTTC; CDR3: CAWSGLGGNGYTF
J: TRBJ1-5; D: .; size: .; V: TRBV18; DNA: TGTGCCAGCTCAACGGCCAATCAGCCCCAGCATTTT; CDR3: CASSTANQPQHF
J: TRBJ1-5; D: TRBD1; size: .; V: TRBV15; DNA: TGTGCCACCAGCATAACAGGGGGAGGTCAGCCCCAGCATTTT; CDR3: CATSITGGGQPQHF
J: TRBJ1-1; D: .; size: .; V: TRBV19; DNA: TGTGCCAGTAGTTTCGCGGGATTGATGAACACTGAAGCTTTCTTT; CDR3: CASSFAGLMNTEAFF
J: TRBJ1-6; D: .; size: .; V: TRBV30; DNA: TGTGCCTGGAGTTATAGGGGGTCACCCCTCCACTTT; CDR3: CAWSYRGSPLHF
J: TRBJ2-1; D: TRBD2; size: .; V: TRBV30; DNA: TGTGCCTGGAGCTTAAGCGGGGGGGCAATCGATGAGCAGTTCTTC; CDR3: CAWSLSGGAIDEQFF
J: TRBJ1-2; D: .; size: .; V: TRBV1; DNA: TGCGCCAGCAGCCAATTGGAAGGGACTAACTATGGCTACACCTTC; CDR3: CASSQLEGTNYGYTF
J: TRBJ1-2; D: .; size: .; V: TRBV18; DNA: TGTGCCAGCTCACCAGGGGGGCGTACAGGAGGCTACACCTTC; CDR3: CASSPGGRTGGYTF
J: TRBJ2-3; D: .; size: .; V: TRBV6-8; DNA: TGTGCCAGCAGCTCCTATTGGGGTACGCAGTATTTT; CDR3: CASSSYWGTQYF
J: TRBJ2-2; D: .; size: .; V: TRBV19; DNA: TGTGCCAGTAGTATATACAGGGAGTATGGGGAGCTGTTTTTT; CDR3: CASSIYREYGELFF
J: TRBJ2-1; D: TRBD2; size: .; V: TRBV12-5; DNA: TGTGCTAGTGGTCTCAGACTAGCGGGGGGGCCTACTACGGGCAATGAGCAGTTCTTC; CDR3: CASGLRLAGGPTTGNEQFF
J: TRBJ1-6; D: .; size: .; V: TRBV6-8; DNA: TGTGCCAGCACCCCGTTTTCCGACCCCTACAATTCACCCCTCCACTTT; CDR3: CASTPFSDPYNSPLHF
J: TRBJ1-1; D: .; size: few; V: TRBV6-8; DNA: TGTGCCAGCAGTTGGGGGGTGCGCACTGAAGCTTTCTTT; CDR3: CASSWGVRTEAFF
J: TRBJ1-4; D: .; size: .; V: TRBV19; DNA: TGTGCCAGTAGTGCAGAGATGACAACTAATGAAAAACTGTTTTTT; CDR3: CASSAEMTTNEKLFF
J: TRBJ1-1; D: TRBD1; size: .; V: TRBV11-3; DNA: TGTGCCAGCAGCGCTAGACAGGGGGGCACTGAAGCTTTCTTT; CDR3: CASSARQGGTEAFF
J: TRBJ1-2; D: .; size: .; V: TRBV6-8; DNA: TGTGCCAGCAGTTACTCGACCGGGGGTCCAGACACCTTC; CDR3: CASSYSTGGPDTF
J: TRBJ2-7; D: .; size: .; V: TRBV27; DNA: TGTGCCAGCAGTTGGAAGATAGGCAGGGGAGATCTTCTTCGCTCCTACGAGCAGTACTTC; CDR3: CASSWKIGRGDLLRSYEQYF
J: TRBJ1-1; D: .; size: once; V: TRBV30; DNA: TGTGCCTGGTCCGAGTCGACCTTCACTGAAGCTTTCTTT; CDR3: CAWSESTFTEAFF
J: TRBJ2-3; D: TRBD2; size: .; V: TRBV5-1; DNA: TGCGCCAGCAGCTTGGGGACTAGCTGGGCAGATACGCAGTATTTT; CDR3: CASSLGTSWADTQYF
J: TRBJ2-7; D: .; size: .; V: TRBV29-1; DNA: TGCAGCGCCGCAACGGCTCGGGACGGCTACGAGCAGTACTTC; CDR3: CSAATARDGYEQYF
J: TRBJ1-5; D: .; size: once; V: TRBV19; DNA: TGTGCCAGTAATTGGGTCCCCGGGAGCAATCAGCCCCAGCATTTT; CDR3: CASNWVPGSNQPQHF
J: TRBJ2-6; D: .; size: .; V: TRBV11-3; DNA: TGTGCCAGCAGCTTAAGCTCTGGGGCCAACGTCCTGACTTTC; CDR3: CASSLSSGANVLTF
J: TRBJ2-7; D: .; size: .; V: TRBV19; DNA: TGTGCCAGTAGTCGAGGAGCTAACTACGAGCAGTACTTC; CDR3: CASSRGANYEQYF
J: TRBJ2-2; D: .; size: .; V: TRBV5-1; DNA: TGCGCCAGCCGGGACACCGACTACACCGGGGAGCTGTTTTTT; CDR3: CASRDTDYTGELFF
J: TRBJ2-1; D: .; size: .; V: TRBV1; DNA: TGCGCCAGCAGCAAGATTAGCGGGGGGGCCGACAATGAGCAGTTCTTC; CDR3: CASSKISGGADNEQFF
J: TRBJ2-7; D: TRBD2; size: .; V: TRBV6-8; DNA: TGTGCCAGCAGTTACTCTTCGCGACTAGCGGGGGTGACCTACGAGCAGTACTTC; CDR3: CASSYSSRLAGVTYEQYF